This T cell receptor (beta chain) appears in the sequencing data of a study of T cell changes during pregnancy in multiple sclerosis. Trimming took off 4 bases at V and 7 bases at J, with 9 bases between the two ends. This CDR3 has 12 amino acids. Germline CDR1 reads SGHDT; CDR2 reads YYEEEE. TCRdb's table, derived via immunoSEQ multiplex PCR, lists solely in-frame clones and lacks some. Seen here are roughly 60,000 clones, around 96% observed once, and the top ten hold about 2.3%. The sequencing used CD8+ T cells from peripheral blood mononuclear cells, collected after pregnancy. The TCR was taken from a female donor with multiple sclerosis, enrolled in a pregnancy study. This chain connects TRBV5-6 to TRBJ1-3, with unresolved D. As DNA, the CDR3 is TGTGCCAGCAGCCCGGGAGCTAACACCATATATTTT. Translated: CASSPGANTIYF.